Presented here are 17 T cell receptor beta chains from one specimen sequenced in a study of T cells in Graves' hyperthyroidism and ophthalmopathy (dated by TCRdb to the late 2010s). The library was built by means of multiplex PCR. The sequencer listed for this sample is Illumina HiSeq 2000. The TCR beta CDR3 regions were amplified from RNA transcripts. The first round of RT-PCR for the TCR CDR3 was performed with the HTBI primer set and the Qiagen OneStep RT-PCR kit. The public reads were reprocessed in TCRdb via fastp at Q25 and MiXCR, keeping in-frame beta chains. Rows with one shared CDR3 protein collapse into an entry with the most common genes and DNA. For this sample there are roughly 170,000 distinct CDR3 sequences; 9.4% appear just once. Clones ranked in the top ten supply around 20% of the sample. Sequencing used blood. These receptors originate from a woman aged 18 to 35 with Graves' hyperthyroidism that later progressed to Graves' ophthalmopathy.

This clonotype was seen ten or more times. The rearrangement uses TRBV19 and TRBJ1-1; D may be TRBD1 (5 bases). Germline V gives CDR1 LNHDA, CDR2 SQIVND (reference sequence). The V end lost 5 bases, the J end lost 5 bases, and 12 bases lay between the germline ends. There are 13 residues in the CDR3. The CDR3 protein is CASSGKRGTEAFF. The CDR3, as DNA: TGTGCCAGTAGTGGAAAAAGGGGTACTGAAGCTTTCTTT.

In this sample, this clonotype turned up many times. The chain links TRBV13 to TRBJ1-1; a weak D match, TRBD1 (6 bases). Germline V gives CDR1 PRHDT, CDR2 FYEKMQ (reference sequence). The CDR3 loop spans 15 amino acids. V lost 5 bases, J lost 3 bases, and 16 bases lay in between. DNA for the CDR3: TGTGCCAGCAGCGTACAGGGAAATAGGGACACTGAAGCTTTCTTT. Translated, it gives CASSVQGNRDTEAFF.

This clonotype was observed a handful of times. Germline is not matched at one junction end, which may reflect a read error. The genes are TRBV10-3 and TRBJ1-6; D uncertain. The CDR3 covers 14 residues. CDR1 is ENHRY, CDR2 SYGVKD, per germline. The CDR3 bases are TGTGCCACTGCACGACGCGATCAAGATTCACCCCCCCACTTT. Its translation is CATARRDQDSPPHF.

The CDR3 nucleotides read TGTGCCAGCAGTTTCCAGGGGGGTCTATCTGAAGCTTTCTTT. Encoded protein: CASSFQGGLSEAFF. The chain has TRBV6-1 and TRBJ1-1; 7 bases map to TRBD1. Trimming took 5 bases from V and 6 from J; bases not matched to a gene: 9. Germline V gene lookup returns CDR1 MNHNS and CDR2 SASEGT. CDR3 length: 14 residues.

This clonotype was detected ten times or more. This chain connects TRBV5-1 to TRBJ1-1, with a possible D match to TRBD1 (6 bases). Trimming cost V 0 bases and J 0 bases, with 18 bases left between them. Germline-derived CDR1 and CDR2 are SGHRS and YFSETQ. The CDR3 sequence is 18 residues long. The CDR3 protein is CASSLASPSGGMNTEAFF. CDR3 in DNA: TGCGCCAGCAGCTTGGCCTCCCCATCTGGGGGCATGAACACTGAAGCTTTCTTT.

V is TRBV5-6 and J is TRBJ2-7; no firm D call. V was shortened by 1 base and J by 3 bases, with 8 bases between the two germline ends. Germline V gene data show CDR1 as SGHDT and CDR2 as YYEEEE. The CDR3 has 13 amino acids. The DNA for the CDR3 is TGTGCCAGCAGCTTGCCGCTTCACTACGAGCAGTACTTC. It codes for CASSLPLHYEQYF.

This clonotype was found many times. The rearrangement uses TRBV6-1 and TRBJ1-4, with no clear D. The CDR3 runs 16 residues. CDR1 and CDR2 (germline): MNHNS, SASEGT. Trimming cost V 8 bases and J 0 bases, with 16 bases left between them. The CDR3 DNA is TGTGCCAGCGCCGAGACGGCCGTTGCAACTAATGAAAAACTGTTTTTT. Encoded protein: CASAETAVATNEKLFF.

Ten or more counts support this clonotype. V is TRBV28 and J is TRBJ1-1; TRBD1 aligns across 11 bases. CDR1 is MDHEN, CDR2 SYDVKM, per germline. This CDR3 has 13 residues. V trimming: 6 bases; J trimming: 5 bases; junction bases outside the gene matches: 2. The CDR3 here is CASRDRGRTEAFF. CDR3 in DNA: TGTGCCAGCAGGGACAGGGGGCGAACTGAAGCTTTCTTT. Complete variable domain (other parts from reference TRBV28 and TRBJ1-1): DVKVTQSSRYLVKRTGEKVFLECVQDMDHENMFWYRQDPGLGLRLIYFSYDVKMKEKGDIPEGYSVSREKKERFSLILESASTNQTSMYLCASRDRGRTEAFFGQGTRLTVV.

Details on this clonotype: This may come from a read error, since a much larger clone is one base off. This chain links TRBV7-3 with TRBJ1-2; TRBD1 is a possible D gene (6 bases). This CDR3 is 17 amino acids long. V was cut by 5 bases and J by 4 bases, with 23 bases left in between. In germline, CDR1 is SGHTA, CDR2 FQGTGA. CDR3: CASSPQTGANLGYGYTF. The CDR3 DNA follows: TGTGCCAGCAGCCCACAGACAGGAGCCAACCTCGGCTATGGCTACACCTTC. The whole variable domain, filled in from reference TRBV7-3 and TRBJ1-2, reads GAGVSQTPSNKVTEKGKYVELRCDPISGHTALYWYRQSLGQGPEFLIYFQGTGAADDSGLPNDRFFAVRPEGSVSTLKIQRTERGDSAVYLCASSPQTGANLGYGYTFGSGTRLTVV.

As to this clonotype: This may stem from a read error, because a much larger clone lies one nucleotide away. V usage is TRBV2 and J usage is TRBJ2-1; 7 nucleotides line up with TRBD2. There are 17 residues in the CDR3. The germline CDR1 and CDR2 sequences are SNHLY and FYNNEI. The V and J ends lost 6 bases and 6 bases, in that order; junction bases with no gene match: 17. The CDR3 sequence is CASSPRRYAGEGNEQFF. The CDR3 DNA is TGTGCCAGCAGCCCCAGGAGGTATGCGGGAGAGGGCAATGAGCAGTTCTTC.

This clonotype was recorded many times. DNA for the CDR3: TGTGCCAGCAGCTTGCTGGGGGCGACCGCTTCTCGAGGGGAGCTGTTTTTT. Its protein product is CASSLLGATASRGELFF. The gene calls are TRBV5-6 and TRBJ2-2; perhaps TRBD1 as D (6 bases). The V end lost 1 base, the J end lost 8 bases, and 21 bases lay between the germline ends. CDR1 is SGHDT and CDR2 is YYEEEE in the germline V gene. The length of the CDR3 is 17 residues.

DNA for the CDR3: TGTGCCAGCAGCTCACCACAGCGGGGGTACACTGAAGCTTTCTTT. Translated, it gives CASSSPQRGYTEAFF. This chain links TRBV7-6 with TRBJ1-1; TRBD1 is a possible D gene (5 bases). Germline V gene lookup returns CDR1 SGHVS and CDR2 FNYEAQ. The CDR3 is made up of 15 amino acids. V was trimmed by 4 bases and J by 3 bases, leaving 15 bases between them.

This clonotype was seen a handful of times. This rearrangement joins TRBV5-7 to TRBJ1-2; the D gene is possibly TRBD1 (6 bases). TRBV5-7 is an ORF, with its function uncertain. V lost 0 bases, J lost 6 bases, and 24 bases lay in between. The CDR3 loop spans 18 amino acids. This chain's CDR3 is CASSLAGGIPSRVDGYTF. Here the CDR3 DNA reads TGTGCCAGCAGCTTGGCGGGGGGCATACCTAGCAGGGTAGATGGCTACACCTTC.

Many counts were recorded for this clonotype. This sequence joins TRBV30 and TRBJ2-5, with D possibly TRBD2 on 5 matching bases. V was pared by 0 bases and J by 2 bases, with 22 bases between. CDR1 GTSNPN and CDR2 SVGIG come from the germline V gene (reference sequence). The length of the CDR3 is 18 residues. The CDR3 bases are TGTGCCTGGAGTGTAATGGTCCGGCGCAGCGGAAGACAAGAGACCCAGTACTTC. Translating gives CAWSVMVRRSGRQETQYF.

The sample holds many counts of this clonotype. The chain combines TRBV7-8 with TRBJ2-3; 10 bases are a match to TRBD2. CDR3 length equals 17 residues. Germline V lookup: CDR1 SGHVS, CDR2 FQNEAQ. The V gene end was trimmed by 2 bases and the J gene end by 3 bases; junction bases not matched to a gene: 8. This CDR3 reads CASSLLLAGADTDTQYF. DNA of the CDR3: TGTGCCAGCAGCTTACTGCTAGCGGGGGCAGATACAGATACGCAGTATTTT. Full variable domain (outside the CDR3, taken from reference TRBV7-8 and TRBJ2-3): GAGVSQSPRYKVAKRGQDVALRCDPISGHVSLFWYQQALGQGPEFLTYFQNEAQLDKSGLPSDRFFAERPEGSVSTLKIQRTQQEDSAVYLCASSLLLAGADTDTQYFGPGTRLTVL.

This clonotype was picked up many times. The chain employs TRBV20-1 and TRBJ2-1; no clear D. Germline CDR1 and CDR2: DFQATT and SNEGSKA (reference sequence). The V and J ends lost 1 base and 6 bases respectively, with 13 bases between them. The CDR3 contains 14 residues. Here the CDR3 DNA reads TGCAGTGCTAGAGGCAACGTAGGGTCCAATGAGCAGTTCTTC. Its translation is CSARGNVGSNEQFF.

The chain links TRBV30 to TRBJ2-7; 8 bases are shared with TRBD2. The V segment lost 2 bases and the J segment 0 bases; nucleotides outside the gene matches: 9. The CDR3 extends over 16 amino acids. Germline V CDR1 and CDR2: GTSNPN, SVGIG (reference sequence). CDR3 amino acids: CAWSFGSGILSYEQYF. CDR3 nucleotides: TGTGCCTGGAGTTTTGGTAGCGGGATCCTCTCCTACGAGCAGTACTTC.